The present TCR beta chain was sequenced within a study of blood T cell repertoires in COVID-19. Background on the study: COVID-19 samples from acute and convalescent phases originated in the United States, Italy and Spain. T cells, B-cell-depleted T cells, or PBMCs supplied cDNA or gDNA.

The CDR3 is 14 amino acids. CDR1 and CDR2 (germline): MGHDK, SYGVNS. Trimming removed 7 bases from V and 2 bases from J, with 15 bases in between. Sequencing was performed with immunoSEQ multiplex PCR; in TCRdb, only in-frame clones are kept and a portion is missing. The table lists approximately 80,000 clones, around 86% of them singletons. The chain links TRBV25-1 to TRBJ2-7, with D maybe TRBD1 (5 bases). This sequence was found in a man at least 80 years old with acute or convalescent COVID-19. Sequencing used peripheral blood. The CDR3 spells CASTSGQGTYEQYF. The CDR3 DNA is TGTGCCAGCACATCCGGGCAGGGAACCTACGAGCAGTACTTC.